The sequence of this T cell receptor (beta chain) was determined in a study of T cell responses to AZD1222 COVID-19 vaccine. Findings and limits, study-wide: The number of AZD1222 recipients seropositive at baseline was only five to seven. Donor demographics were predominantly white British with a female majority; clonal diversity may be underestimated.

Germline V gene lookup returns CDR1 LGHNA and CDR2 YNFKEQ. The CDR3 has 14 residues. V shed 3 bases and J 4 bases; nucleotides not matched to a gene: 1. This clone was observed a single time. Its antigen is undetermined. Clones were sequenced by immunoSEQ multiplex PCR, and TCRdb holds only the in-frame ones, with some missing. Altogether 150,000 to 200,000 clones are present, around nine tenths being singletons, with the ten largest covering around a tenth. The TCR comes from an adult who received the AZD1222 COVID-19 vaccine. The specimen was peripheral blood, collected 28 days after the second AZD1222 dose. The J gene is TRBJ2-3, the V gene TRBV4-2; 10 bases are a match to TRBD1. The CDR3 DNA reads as TGTGCCAGCAGCCAGGACAGGGGGGCAGATACGCAGTATTTT. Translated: CASSQDRGADTQYF.